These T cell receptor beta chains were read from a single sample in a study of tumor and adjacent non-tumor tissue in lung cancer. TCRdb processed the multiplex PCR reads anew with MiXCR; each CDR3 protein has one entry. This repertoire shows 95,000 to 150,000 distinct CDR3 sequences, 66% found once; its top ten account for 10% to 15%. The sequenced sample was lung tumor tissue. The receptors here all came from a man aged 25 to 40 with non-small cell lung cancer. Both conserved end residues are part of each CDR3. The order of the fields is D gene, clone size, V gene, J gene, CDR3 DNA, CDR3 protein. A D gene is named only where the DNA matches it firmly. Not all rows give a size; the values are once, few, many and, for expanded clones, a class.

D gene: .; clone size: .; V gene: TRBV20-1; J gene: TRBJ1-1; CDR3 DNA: TGCGGCGCCCCCCACCCCCACATGAACACTGAAGCTTTCTTT; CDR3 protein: CGAPHPHMNTEAFF
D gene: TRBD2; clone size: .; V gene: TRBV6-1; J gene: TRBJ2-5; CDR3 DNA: TGTGCCAGCAGGAGACTAGCGGGGGTAAAGTCCCAGTACTTC; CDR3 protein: CASRRLAGVKSQYF
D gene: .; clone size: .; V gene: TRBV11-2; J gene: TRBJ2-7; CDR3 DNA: TGTACCAGCAGCATAGATACGGGATACTACGAGCAGTACTTC; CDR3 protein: CTSSIDTGYYEQYF
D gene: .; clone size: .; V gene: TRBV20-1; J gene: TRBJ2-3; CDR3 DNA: TGCAGTGCTATCGGACAGCACGCTTTCACAGATACGCAGTATTTT; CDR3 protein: CSAIGQHAFTDTQYF
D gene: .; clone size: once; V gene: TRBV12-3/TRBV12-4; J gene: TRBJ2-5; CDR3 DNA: TGTGCCAGCAGTTTAGCGACTGTAAAAGAGACCCAGTACTTC; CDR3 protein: CASSLATVKETQYF
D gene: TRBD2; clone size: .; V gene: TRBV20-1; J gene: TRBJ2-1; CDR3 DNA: TGCAGTGCTAGAGGGTGGTCTAGCGGGAGGAGAGGTGAGCAGTTCTTC; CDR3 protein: CSARGWSSGRRGEQFF
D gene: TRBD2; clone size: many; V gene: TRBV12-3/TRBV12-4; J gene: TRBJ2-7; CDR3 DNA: TGTGCCAGCAGTTGGGGACTAGCGGGAGCAGGCGAGCAGTACTTC; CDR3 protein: CASSWGLAGAGEQYF
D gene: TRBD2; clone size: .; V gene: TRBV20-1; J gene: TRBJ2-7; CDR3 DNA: TGCAGTGCTAGAGATCTCGGGACTAGCGGAGCATACGAGCAGTACTTC; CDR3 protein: CSARDLGTSGAYEQYF
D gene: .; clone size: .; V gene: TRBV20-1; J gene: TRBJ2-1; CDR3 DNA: TGCAATGCTAGAGTATTCGCGTCCTACAATGAGCACTTCTTC; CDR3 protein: CNARVFASYNEHFF
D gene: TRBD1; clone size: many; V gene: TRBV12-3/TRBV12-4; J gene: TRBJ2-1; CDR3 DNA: TGTGCCAGCAGTGCATTTCGTGGGACAGGGGGGAGCTCCTACAATGAGCAGTTCTTC; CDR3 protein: CASSAFRGTGGSSYNEQFF
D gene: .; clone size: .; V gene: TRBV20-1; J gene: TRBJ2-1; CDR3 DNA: TGCAGTGACCACAAGCGGGTGCACAACAATGAGCAGTTCTTC; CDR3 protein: CSDHKRVHNNEQFF
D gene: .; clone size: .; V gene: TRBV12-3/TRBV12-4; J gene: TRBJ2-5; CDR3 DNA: TGTGCCAGCAGTTCTCGGGGCCAAGAGACCCAGTACTTC; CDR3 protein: CASSSRGQETQYF
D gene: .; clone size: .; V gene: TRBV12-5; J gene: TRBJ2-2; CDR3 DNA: TGTGCTAGTGGGCCCGACAAGGCGGCGTTGACCGGGGAGCTATTTTTT; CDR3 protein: CASGPDKAALTGELFF
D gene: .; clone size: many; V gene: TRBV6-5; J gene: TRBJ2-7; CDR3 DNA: TGTGCCAGCAGCTTCGGGCCCAAATACGAGCAGTACTTC; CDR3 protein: CASSFGPKYEQYF
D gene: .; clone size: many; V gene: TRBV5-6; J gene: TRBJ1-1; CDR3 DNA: TGTGCCAGCAGCTTGGGGGCTCGGGGCCTTGAAGCTTTCTTT; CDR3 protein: CASSLGARGLEAFF
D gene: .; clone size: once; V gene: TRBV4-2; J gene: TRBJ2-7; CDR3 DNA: TGTGCCAGCAGTCAAGATCGAGGCAATTCCTACGAGCAGTACTTC; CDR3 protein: CASSQDRGNSYEQYF
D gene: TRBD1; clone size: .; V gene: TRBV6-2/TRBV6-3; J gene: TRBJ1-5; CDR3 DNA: TGTGCCAGCAGTTCGGGACAGGGCGTCCAGCACCAGCATTTT; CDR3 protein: CASSSGQGVQHQHF
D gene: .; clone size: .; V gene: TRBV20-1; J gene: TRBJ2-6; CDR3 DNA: TGCACTGCTAGAGCAATGGGCACTGGGGCCAACGTCCTGACTTTC; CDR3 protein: CTARAMGTGANVLTF
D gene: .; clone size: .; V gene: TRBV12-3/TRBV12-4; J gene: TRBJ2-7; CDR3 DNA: TGTGCCACCTCCTCCAGAGGGGAGCAGTACTTC; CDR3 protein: CATSSRGEQYF
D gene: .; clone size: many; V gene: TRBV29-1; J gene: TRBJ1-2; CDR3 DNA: TGCAGCGTTGAAGGGGGACCCCATGGCTACACCTTC; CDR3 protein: CSVEGGPHGYTF
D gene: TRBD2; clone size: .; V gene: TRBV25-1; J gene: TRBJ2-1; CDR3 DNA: TGTGCCAGCAGTGAATATAGCGGGCGGGGCAATGAGCAGTTCTTC; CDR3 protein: CASSEYSGRGNEQFF
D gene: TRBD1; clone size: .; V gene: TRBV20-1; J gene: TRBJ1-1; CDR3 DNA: TGCAGTGCGTTTAAGCAGGGACAGAGCAATGAAGTTTTCTTT; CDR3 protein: CSAFKQGQSNEVFF
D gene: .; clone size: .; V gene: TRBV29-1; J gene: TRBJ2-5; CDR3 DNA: TGCAACGTTGAAGGGGTTCGATGGAATGCGGAGACCCAGTACTTC; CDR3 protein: CNVEGVRWNAETQYF
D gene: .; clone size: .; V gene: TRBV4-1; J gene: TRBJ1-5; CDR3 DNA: TGCGCCAGCAGCCCCCAAGAGGGGGATCAGTTCCAGCATTTT; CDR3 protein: CASSPQEGDQFQHF
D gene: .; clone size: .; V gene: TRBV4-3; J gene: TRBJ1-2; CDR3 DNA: TGCCCCAGCAGCCAATATCTGGGGGAAATACTCTATGGCTACACCTTC; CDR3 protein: CPSSQYLGEILYGYTF
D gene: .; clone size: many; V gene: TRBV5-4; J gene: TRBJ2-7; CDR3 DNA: TGTGCCAGCAGCTCGGACTCCCACCGCCCCTACGAGCAGTACTTC; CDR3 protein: CASSSDSHRPYEQYF
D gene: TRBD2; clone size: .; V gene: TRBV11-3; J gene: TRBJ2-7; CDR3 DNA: TGTGCCATCAGCAAACTAGCGGGATCCTACGAGCAGTACTTC; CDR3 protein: CAISKLAGSYEQYF
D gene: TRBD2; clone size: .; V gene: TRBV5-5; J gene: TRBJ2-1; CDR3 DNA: TGTGCCAGCAGCTCCGAGGGGAGGGCCAAGCACAATGAGCAGTTCTTC; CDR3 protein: CASSSEGRAKHNEQFF
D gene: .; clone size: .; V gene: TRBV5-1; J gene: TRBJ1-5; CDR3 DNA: TGCGCCAGCAGCATCACTTCGGGGGCCGGTCAGCCCCAGCATTTT; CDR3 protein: CASSITSGAGQPQHF
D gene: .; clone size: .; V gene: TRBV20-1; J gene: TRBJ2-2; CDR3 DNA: TGCAATGCTATACAGACGAACACCGGGGAGCTGTTTTTT; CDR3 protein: CNAIQTNTGELFF
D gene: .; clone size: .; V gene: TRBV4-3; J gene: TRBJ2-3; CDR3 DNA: TGCGCCAGCAGCCGGAGGGCGCGCGGGGGCGATACGCAGTATTTC; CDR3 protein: CASSRRARGGDTQYF
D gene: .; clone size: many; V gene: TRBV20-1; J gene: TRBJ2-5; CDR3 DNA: TGCAGCGGGGTCGCGGGTTATGAGACCCAGTACTTC; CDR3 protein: CSGVAGYETQYF
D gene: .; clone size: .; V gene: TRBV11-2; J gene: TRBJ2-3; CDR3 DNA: TGTGCCAGCAGCTTATCAGCTTCCCAAGATACGCAGTATTTC; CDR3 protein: CASSLSASQDTQYF
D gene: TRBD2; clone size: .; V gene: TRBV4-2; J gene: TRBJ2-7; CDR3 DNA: TGTGCCAGCAACCAAGGGCGGGGGGCCGACGAGCGGTACTTC; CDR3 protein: CASNQGRGADERYF
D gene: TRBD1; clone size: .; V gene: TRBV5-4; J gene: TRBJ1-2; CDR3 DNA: TGTGCCAACAGGTCAGGGACAGGGAATGGTTACACCTTC; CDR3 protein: CANRSGTGNGYTF
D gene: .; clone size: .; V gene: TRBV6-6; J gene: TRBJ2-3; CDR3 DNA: TGTACCAGCAGTTCCCTAGGCGGGTTTAGCACAGATACGCAGTATTTT; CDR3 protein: CTSSSLGGFSTDTQYF
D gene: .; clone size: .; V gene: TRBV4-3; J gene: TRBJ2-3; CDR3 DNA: TGCGCCAGCAGTCAAGAATCTGCAGGGAGATCTAAGGGCACAGATACGCAATATTTT; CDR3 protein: CASSQESAGRSKGTDTQYF
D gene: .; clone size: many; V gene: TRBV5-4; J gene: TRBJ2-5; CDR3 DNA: TGTGCCAGCAGGGACGCGGGGGAGACCCAGTACTTC; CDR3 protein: CASRDAGETQYF
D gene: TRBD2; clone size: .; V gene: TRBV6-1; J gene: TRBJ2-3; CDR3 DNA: TGTGCCAGCAGTGGACTAGCGGAAGGCACAGATACGCAGTATTTT; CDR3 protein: CASSGLAEGTDTQYF
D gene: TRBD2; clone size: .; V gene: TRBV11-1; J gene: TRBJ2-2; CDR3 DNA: TGTGCCAGCAGTTTAGAACCGGGAGGAATCACCGGGGAGCTGTTTTTT; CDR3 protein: CASSLEPGGITGELFF
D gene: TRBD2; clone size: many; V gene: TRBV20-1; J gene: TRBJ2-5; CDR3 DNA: TGCAGTGCTAGACCGCCCGGGACTAGAAGGGAGACCCAGTACTTC; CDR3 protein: CSARPPGTRRETQYF
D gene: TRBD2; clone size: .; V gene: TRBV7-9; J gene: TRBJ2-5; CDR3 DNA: TGTTCCAGTAGCTTAGATTGGACTAGCGGGGGAGTGGAGACCCAGTACTTC; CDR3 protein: CSSSLDWTSGGVETQYF
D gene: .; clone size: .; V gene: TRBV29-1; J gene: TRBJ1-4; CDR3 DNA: TGCAGTGTTGACGTCATTCGAGACAGAAGGGTCCAGGGGCTGTTTTTT; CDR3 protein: CSVDVIRDRRVQGLFF
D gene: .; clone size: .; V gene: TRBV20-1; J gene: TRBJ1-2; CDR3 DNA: TGCAGTGCTAGAGATCCTTCGGAAGCTAACTATGGCTACACCTTC; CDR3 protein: CSARDPSEANYGYTF
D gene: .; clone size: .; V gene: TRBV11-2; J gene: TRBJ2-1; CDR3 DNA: TGTGCCAGCAGCTTAGATGCTGACGGGCCCTACAATGAGCAGTTCTTC; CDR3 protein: CASSLDADGPYNEQFF
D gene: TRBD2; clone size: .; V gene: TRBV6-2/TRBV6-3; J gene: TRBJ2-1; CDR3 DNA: TGTGCCAGCAGTTACTCGAGACTAACGGGGGGGCAGTTCTTC; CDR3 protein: CASSYSRLTGGQFF
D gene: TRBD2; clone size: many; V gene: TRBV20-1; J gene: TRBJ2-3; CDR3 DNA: TGCAGTGTCGACCGACCGGGACTAAAAGGAGATACGCAGTATTTT; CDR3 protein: CSVDRPGLKGDTQYF
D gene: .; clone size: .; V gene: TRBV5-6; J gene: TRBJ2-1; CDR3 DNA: TGTGTCAGCAGTTCCCGGGACCGAGGGCAGTTCTTC; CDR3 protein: CVSSSRDRGQFF
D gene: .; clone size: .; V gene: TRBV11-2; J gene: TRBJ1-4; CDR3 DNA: TGTGCCAGCTCCGAGAGGGGTGAAAAACTGTTTTTT; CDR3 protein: CASSERGEKLFF
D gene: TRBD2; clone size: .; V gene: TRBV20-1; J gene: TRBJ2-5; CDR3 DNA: TGCCATGCTAGGGTGTTAGCGGGAGGTTTAGAGACCCAGTACTTC; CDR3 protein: CHARVLAGGLETQYF
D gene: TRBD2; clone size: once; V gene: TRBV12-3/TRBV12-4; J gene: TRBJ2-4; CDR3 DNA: TGTGCCAGCAGTTTGGGGACTAGCGGGGGGCTAGGCAAAAACATTCAGTACTTT; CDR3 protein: CASSLGTSGGLGKNIQYF
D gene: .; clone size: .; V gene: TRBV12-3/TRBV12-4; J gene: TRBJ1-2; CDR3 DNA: TGTGCCAGCAGTACGGGGATGGACTACACCTTC; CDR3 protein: CASSTGMDYTF
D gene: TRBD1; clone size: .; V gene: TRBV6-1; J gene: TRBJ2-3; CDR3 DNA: TGTTCCAGCAGTGAATTGAGGTGGGGACAGGGTGCGACAGATACGCAGTATTTT; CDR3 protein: CSSSELRWGQGATDTQYF
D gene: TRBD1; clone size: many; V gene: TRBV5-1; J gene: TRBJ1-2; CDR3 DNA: TGCGCCAGCAGCTTGGCGACAGGGATTCATGGCTACACCTTC; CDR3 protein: CASSLATGIHGYTF